The T cell receptor beta chain described here comes from a study of neurological immune-mediated disorders. At the level of the study: Relapsing-remitting disease affected around 31, and secondary progressive 3, of 34 multiple sclerosis patients. Notes on the study in general: In multiple sclerosis patients, the repertoire cluster was unrelated to clinical or MRI findings.

Concerning this clonotype: The antigen is undetermined.

The CDR3 contains 16 residues. Synthesis of cDNA was carried out by template-switch 5'RACE. The reaction used 10-nucleotide random UMIs. From the 5' RACE reads, TCRdb called clonotypes with MiXCR, one entry per CDR3 protein. The data show about 65,000 distinct CDR3 sequences, over 4% seen once. It was from 2 million PBMCs stored at -80 C that the unsorted libraries were obtained. The sample was PBMCs. The sequence was obtained from a man aged 50 to 60 with multiple sclerosis. The rearrangement links TRBV21-1 to TRBJ2-3; the table's D gene call, TRBD2, was not cross checked with the DNA. TRBV21-1 is an annotated pseudogene. The CDR3 DNA is TGTGCCAGCAGCAAATTAAAGCGGGGGGGAACAGATACGCAGTATTTT. It specifies CASSKLKRGGTDTQYF.